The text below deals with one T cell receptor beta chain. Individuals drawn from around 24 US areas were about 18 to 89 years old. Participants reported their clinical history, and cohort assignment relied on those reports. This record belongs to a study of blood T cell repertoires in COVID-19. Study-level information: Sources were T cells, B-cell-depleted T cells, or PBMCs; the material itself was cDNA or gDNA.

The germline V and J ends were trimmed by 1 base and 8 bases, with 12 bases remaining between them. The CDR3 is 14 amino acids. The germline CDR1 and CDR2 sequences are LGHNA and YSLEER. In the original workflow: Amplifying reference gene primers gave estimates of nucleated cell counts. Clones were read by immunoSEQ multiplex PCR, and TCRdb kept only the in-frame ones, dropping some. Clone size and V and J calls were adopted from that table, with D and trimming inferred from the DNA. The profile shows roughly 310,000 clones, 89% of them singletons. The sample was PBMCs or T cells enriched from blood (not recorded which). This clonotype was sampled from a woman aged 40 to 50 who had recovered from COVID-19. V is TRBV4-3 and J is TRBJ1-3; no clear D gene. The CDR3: CASSQVTGRDTIYF. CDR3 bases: TGCGCCAGCAGCCAAGTTACGGGGAGGGACACCATATATTTT.